Each of the 26 T cell receptor beta chains below was sequenced from the same sample in a study of technical replicates of blood from several donors. Data came from immunoSEQ multiplex PCR; TCRdb stores just in-frame clones and leaves some out. The sample carries tens of thousands of clones, around 91% recorded once. Sequencing used T cells isolated from PBMCs. These receptor sequences come from a human donor in good health.

The chain couples TRBV9 to TRBJ2-3; 10 positions agree with TRBD1. Germline loops: CDR1 SGDLS, CDR2 YYNGEE. Losses at the gene ends were 0 bases for V and 2 bases for J; bases not matched to a gene: 6. There are 17 residues in the CDR3. CDR3 in amino acids: CASSVGEGQGYTDTQYF. The CDR3 region has the DNA TGTGCCAGCAGCGTAGGAGAGGGACAGGGGTACACAGATACGCAGTATTTT. Using reference TRBV9 and TRBJ2-3 for the parts outside the CDR3, the full variable domain is DSGVTQTPKHLITATGQRVTLRCSPRSGDLSVYWYQQSLDQGLQFLIQYYNGEERAKGNILERFSAQQFPDLHSELNLSSLELGDSALYFCASSVGEGQGYTDTQYFGPGTRLTVL.

CDR3 region: CASSPSKGGEDKNIQYF. CDR3 coding DNA: TGTGCCAGCTCACCATCCAAAGGAGGGGAGGACAAAAACATTCAGTACTTC. This chain links TRBV18 with TRBJ2-4; weak D call: TRBD2 (6 bases). The CDR3 is 17 residues long. CDR1 is KGHSH, CDR2 LQKENI, per germline. The V gene lost 2 bases and the J gene lost 3 bases, with 17 bases spanning the gap.

The rearrangement links TRBV5-1 to TRBJ2-5, with D perhaps matching TRBD2 (6 bases). Germline assignment: CDR1 SGHRS and CDR2 YFSETQ. V lost 1 base and J lost 3, with 7 bases in between. The CDR3 covers 13 residues. The CDR3 protein is CASSLPSEETQYF. The CDR3 nucleotides are TGCGCCAGCAGCTTGCCTAGCGAAGAGACCCAGTACTTC. The variable domain in full, completed from reference TRBV5-1 and TRBJ2-5, reads KAGVTQTPRYLIKTRGQQVTLSCSPISGHRSVSWYQQTPGQGLQFLFEYFSETQRNKGNFPGRFSGRQFSNSRSEMNVSTLELGDSALYLCASSLPSEETQYFGPGTRLLVL.

The chain combines TRBV20-1 with TRBJ2-1, with a weak D call TRBD2 (5 bases). Germline V gene lookup returns CDR1 DFQATT and CDR2 SNEGSKA (reference sequence). CDR3 length equals 11 residues. V lost 0 bases and J lost 14, with 11 bases in between. This CDR3 is CSARDGRGEFF. The CDR3 DNA reads as TGCAGTGCTAGAGATGGACGGGGTGAGTTCTTC.

J is TRBJ2-5 and V is TRBV6-5; D is ambiguous. The germline gives CDR1 MNHEY, CDR2 SVGAGI. Between the trimmed V and J ends, which lost 0 bases and 5 bases, there was a span of 4 bases. The CDR3 is 12 amino acids. In DNA, the CDR3 is TGTGCCAGCAGTTACTCGGAGGAGACCCAGTACTTC. As protein: CASSYSEETQYF.

This clone occurred a few times. The chain combines TRBV11-2 with TRBJ2-5; weak D call: TRBD2 (6 bases). The CDR3 covers 14 residues. Germline CDR1 SGHAT, CDR2 FQNNGV. Deletions cut 0 bases from V and 5 bases from J, with 10 bases between. CDR3 bases: TGTGCCAGCAGCTTAGATCGGGGGTTGGAGACCCAGTACTTC. Its translation is CASSLDRGLETQYF.

V is TRBV6-1 and J is TRBJ2-5; a weak D match, TRBD2 (6 bases). The CDR3 is 14 residues long. In germline, CDR1 is MNHNS, CDR2 SASEGT. Trimming cost V 3 bases and J 2 bases, with 10 bases left between them. The CDR3 region is CASSDGREQETQYF. DNA for the CDR3: TGTGCCAGCAGTGATGGACGGGAGCAAGAGACCCAGTACTTC.

V and J are TRBV7-2 and TRBJ2-5, with 9 bases identical to TRBD1. Germline loops: CDR1 SGHTA, CDR2 FQGNSA. This CDR3 comprises 15 residues. With V trimmed by 2 bases and J by 4 bases, 5 bases remained unmatched. The CDR3 nucleotides read TGTGCCAGCAGCTTAATGGGACAGGGTGGAGAGACCCAGTACTTC. Protein: CASSLMGQGGETQYF. The full variable domain, completed using reference TRBV7-2 and TRBJ2-5, is GAGVSQSPSNKVTEKGKDVELRCDPISGHTALYWYRQSLGQGLEFLIYFQGNSAPDKSGLPSDRFSAERTGGSVSTLTIQRTQQEDSAVYLCASSLMGQGGETQYFGPGTRLLVL.

This chain connects TRBV9 to TRBJ1-5, with 7 bases identical to TRBD1. The J segment lost 0 bases and the V segment lost 3 bases, leaving 3 bases of the junction unmatched. Germline assignment: CDR1 SGDLS and CDR2 YYNGEE. The CDR3 has 15 residues. The CDR3 nucleotides are TGTGCCAGCAGCGCGACAGGGAGTAGCAATCAGCCCCAGCATTTT. Amino acids: CASSATGSSNQPQHF.

J is TRBJ2-7 and V is TRBV2; 10 bases are shared with TRBD1. Looked up from germline, CDR1 is SNHLY and CDR2 is FYNNEI. V shed 8 bases and J 7 bases; nucleotides not matched to a gene: 8. The CDR3 contains 13 residues. The CDR3 protein is CASAGQGTGEQYF. The DNA of the CDR3 is TGTGCCAGCGCGGGACAGGGGACAGGGGAGCAGTACTTC.

The J gene is TRBJ2-6, the V gene TRBV28, with TRBD1 matching 7 bases. Germline V lookup: CDR1 MDHEN, CDR2 SYDVKM. The V gene end was trimmed by 5 bases and the J gene end by 3 bases; junction bases not matched to a gene: 7. The CDR3 spans 16 residues. The chain's CDR3 is CASSPPTGDGANVLTF. CDR3 bases: TGTGCCAGCAGTCCCCCAACAGGGGATGGGGCCAACGTCCTGACTTTC.

The chain has TRBV28 and TRBJ2-1; D gene unclear. CDR3 length equals 14 residues. Germline-derived CDR1 and CDR2 are MDHEN and SYDVKM. V was cut by 3 bases and J by 0 bases, with 6 bases left in between. The CDR3 coding sequence is TGTGCCAGCAGTTTCAGTGACTCCTACAATGAGCAGTTCTTC. As protein: CASSFSDSYNEQFF. The full variable domain, with the rest looked up from reference TRBV28 and TRBJ2-1, is DVKVTQSSRYLVKRTGEKVFLECVQDMDHENMFWYRQDPGLGLRLIYFSYDVKMKEKGDIPEGYSVSREKKERFSLILESASTNQTSMYLCASSFSDSYNEQFFGPGTRLTVL.

This sequence joins TRBV7-3 and TRBJ2-1; 8 nucleotides align to TRBD2. Germline V gene lookup returns CDR1 SGHTA and CDR2 FQGTGA. The CDR3 is made up of 14 amino acids. V dropped 8 bases and J dropped 4; count of bases not matched to a gene: 7. The chain's CDR3 is CASGRSGAYNEQFF. The CDR3 coding sequence is TGTGCCAGCGGACGTAGCGGGGCGTACAATGAGCAGTTCTTC.

V usage is TRBV5-1 and J usage is TRBJ2-1; TRBD2 matches 7 bases. The CDR3 is 14 amino acids. After removal of 5 bases from V and 9 bases from J, the junction contained 11 bases not matched to a gene. Per the germline V gene, CDR1 is SGHRS and CDR2 is YFSETQ. CDR3 residues: CASRQGLVEIEQFF. CDR3 coding DNA: TGCGCCAGCAGACAAGGACTAGTTGAGATTGAGCAGTTCTTC.

The chain is built from TRBV6-5 and TRBJ1-5; 8 bases align to TRBD1. Germline CDR1 is MNHEY and CDR2 is SVGAGI. J gave up 4 bases and V 5 bases, and 7 bases lay outside the gene matches. The CDR3 is made up of 15 amino acids. This CDR3 reads CASSGQGFENQPQHF. The CDR3 bases are TGTGCCAGCAGTGGACAGGGTTTTGAGAATCAGCCCCAGCATTTT.

The gene calls are TRBV19 and TRBJ2-7; 11 bases fit TRBD1. Germline lookup yields CDR1 LNHDA and CDR2 SQIVND (reference sequence). V trimming: 9 bases; J trimming: 6 bases; junction bases outside the gene matches: 4. This CDR3 has 12 residues. CDR3 sequence reads: CASGTGGLEQYF. As DNA, the CDR3 is TGTGCCAGCGGGACAGGGGGGCTCGAGCAGTACTTC. The variable domain in full, completed from reference TRBV19 and TRBJ2-7, reads DGGITQSPKYLFRKEGQNVTLSCEQNLNHDAMYWYRQDPGQGLRLIYYSQIVNDFQKGDIAEGYSVSREKKESFPLTVTSAQKNPTAFYLCASGTGGLEQYFGPGTRLTVT.

This chain links TRBV5-1 with TRBJ1-4; D might be TRBD1 (6 bases). Germline V gene data show CDR1 as SGHRS and CDR2 as YFSETQ. Trimming stripped 5 bases from V and 8 bases from J, with 16 bases between. The CDR3 has 14 amino acids. The CDR3 region has the DNA TGCGCCAGCAGACTACAGGGCCTCGGGGAAAAACTGTTTTTT. This encodes CASRLQGLGEKLFF. Variable domain in full (rest from reference TRBV5-1 and TRBJ1-4): KAGVTQTPRYLIKTRGQQVTLSCSPISGHRSVSWYQQTPGQGLQFLFEYFSETQRNKGNFPGRFSGRQFSNSRSEMNVSTLELGDSALYLCASRLQGLGEKLFFGSGTQLSVL.

J is TRBJ1-2 and V is TRBV6-5, with D unresolved. The CDR3 is made up of 11 amino acids. Germline CDR1 and CDR2: MNHEY and SVGAGI. Trimming pared 10 bases from V and 8 bases from J, leaving 14 bases between. The CDR3 sequence is CATAGGLGYTF. CDR3 in DNA: TGTGCCACCGCGGGAGGGCTCGGCTACACCTTC.

V usage is TRBV12-5 and J usage is TRBJ2-1; TRBD2 might be the D (6 bases). V lost 0 bases and J 5 bases, leaving 17 bases between the germline ends. This CDR3 has 17 residues. The germline CDR1 and CDR2 sequences are LGHNT and FRNRAP. CDR3 loop: CASGLVLGDFIHNEQFF. In DNA form, the CDR3 reads TGTGCTAGTGGTTTGGTCCTCGGGGACTTCATACACAATGAGCAGTTCTTC.

The sample holds one count of this clone. This chain connects TRBV5-6 to TRBJ1-1; D unclear. V was cut by 0 bases and J by 10 bases, with 13 bases left in between. Germline V gene data show CDR1 as SGHDT and CDR2 as YYEEEE. The CDR3 is 13 amino acids. The CDR3 DNA follows: TGTGCCAGCAGCTTGGGCATGGGTCGAGGAGCTTTCTTT. It translates to CASSLGMGRGAFF.

The CDR3 is CASSQEGAGGLNEQFF. CDR3 coding DNA: TGCGCCAGCAGCCAAGAGGGGGCGGGAGGGCTTAATGAGCAGTTCTTC. The chain has TRBV4-3 and TRBJ2-1; 9 bases line up with TRBD2. Germline trimming cut 0 bases from V and 7 bases from J; bases unmatched to any gene: 7. Germline V gene data show CDR1 as LGHNA and CDR2 as YSLEER. This CDR3 is 16 amino acids long.

The chain recombines TRBV7-6 with TRBJ2-1, with 11 nucleotides matching TRBD2. Germline V gene data show CDR1 as SGHVS and CDR2 as FNYEAQ. The CDR3 is 16 amino acids. The V segment lost 2 bases and the J segment 10 bases; nucleotides outside the gene matches: 10. The CDR3 is CASSLLAGGPYSEQFF. The CDR3 bases are TGTGCCAGCAGCTTATTAGCGGGAGGGCCTTATAGCGAGCAGTTCTTC.

The V gene is TRBV6-6, the J gene TRBJ2-3; the D gene is possibly TRBD2 (7 bases). Germline loops: CDR1 MNHNY, CDR2 SVGAGI (reference sequence). The CDR3 covers 15 residues. V lost 6 bases and J 0 bases, leaving 13 bases between the germline ends. The CDR3 coding sequence is TGTGCCAGCAGGGGGGCAGCGGGAAGCACAGATACGCAGTATTTT. Translating it yields CASRGAAGSTDTQYF.

DNA for the CDR3: TGTGCCAGCAGTGACTTGGGCGGGAGTTTGGAGACCCAGTACTTC. Its translation is CASSDLGGSLETQYF. This chain joins TRBV2 and TRBJ2-5; the match to TRBD2 covers 7 bases. CDR3 length: 15 amino acids. Germline CDR1 is SNHLY and CDR2 is FYNNEI. Trimming cost V 3 bases and J 5 bases; bases outside gene matches: 9. Filled out from reference TRBV2 and TRBJ2-5, the complete variable domain reads EPEVTQTPSHQVTQMGQEVILRCVPISNHLYFYWYRQILGQKVEFLVSFYNNEISEKSEIFDDQFSVERPDGSNFTLKIRSTKLEDSAMYFCASSDLGGSLETQYFGPGTRLLVL.

The chain joins TRBV4-3 to TRBJ2-7, with D tentatively TRBD1 (5 bases). Trimming pared 2 bases from V and 2 bases from J, leaving 7 bases between. Germline CDR1 and CDR2: LGHNA and YSLEER. The CDR3 sequence is 13 residues long. The CDR3 region has the DNA TGCGCCAGCAGCCAACAGGGCGCCTACGAGCAGTACTTC. This codes for CASSQQGAYEQYF.

V is TRBV19 and J is TRBJ2-7; 13 bases map to TRBD2. This CDR3 region has 15 residues. Trimming removed 5 bases from V and 3 bases from J; junction bases left unmatched: 4. The germline V gene encodes CDR1 LNHDA and CDR2 SQIVND (reference sequence). DNA of the CDR3: TGTGCCAGTAGTGCCGGGACTAGCGGGGTCTACGAGCAGTACTTC. Amino acid sequence: CASSAGTSGVYEQYF.